A single sample gave rise to the 17 T cell receptor beta chains below, sequenced in a study of beta chain features in type 1 diabetes. The isolated RNA, all of it, was reverse transcribed, so expressed TCRB transcripts were what got sequenced. TCRdb's table, derived via immunoSEQ multiplex PCR, lists solely in-frame clones and lacks some. The sample yields 620,000 or so clones, about 14% seen once. The specimen was naive CD4+ T cells from blood. These receptors all stem from a young man in good health.

This clone has a handful of counts. V usage is TRBV11-1 and J usage is TRBJ1-6, with D tentatively TRBD1 (5 bases). V was pared by 5 bases and J by 7 bases, with 15 bases between. This CDR3 has 15 amino acids. Per the germline V gene, CDR1 is SGHAT and CDR2 is FQDESV (reference sequence). CDR3 sequence reads: CASSRTKWGNSPLHF. The CDR3 nucleotides are TGTGCCAGCAGCCGAACAAAGTGGGGCAATTCACCCCTCCACTTT.

The chain links TRBV27 to TRBJ2-5; either TRBD1 or TRBD2 may fit D (5 bases each). This CDR3 contains 14 residues. Germline V lookup: CDR1 MNHEY, CDR2 SMNVEV (reference sequence). V dropped 3 bases and J dropped 3 bases, with 11 bases sitting between them. CDR3 coding DNA: TGTGCCAGCAGTTTTGGGGGACGAGAAGAGACCCAGTACTTC. Its translation is CASSFGGREETQYF.

The V gene is TRBV7-9, the J gene TRBJ2-3; unclear D gene. The CDR3 covers 12 residues. Trimming left V 1 base short and J 8 bases short, with 7 bases between. Germline CDR1 SEHNR, CDR2 FQNEAQ (reference sequence). CDR3 sequence (DNA): TGTGCCAGCAGCTTAGAAGGCCCTACGCAGTATTTT. Its protein product is CASSLEGPTQYF.

The rearrangement links TRBV4-1 to TRBJ2-5; D perhaps matches TRBD1 (6 bases). Germline CDR1 and CDR2: MGHRA and YSYEKL. Trimming took off 1 base at V and 4 bases at J, with 22 bases between the two ends. CDR3 length equals 18 residues. CDR3 region: CASSQGPGASISGETQYF. The DNA for the CDR3 is TGCGCCAGCAGCCAAGGTCCAGGGGCATCAATATCGGGAGAGACCCAGTACTTC.

This clone was counted only a few times. This chain uses TRBV18 with TRBJ2-2; D not certain. This CDR3 has 14 amino acids. Deletions cut 3 bases from V and 1 base from J, with 6 bases between. CDR1 KGHSH and CDR2 LQKENI come from the germline V gene. The CDR3 protein is CASSPDVNTGELFF. The CDR3 coding sequence is TGTGCCAGCTCACCGGACGTGAACACCGGGGAGCTGTTTTTT. The variable domain in full, completed from reference TRBV18 and TRBJ2-2, reads NAGVMQNPRHLVRRRGQEARLRCSPMKGHSHVYWYRQLPEEGLKFMVYLQKENIIDESGMPKERFSAEFPKEGPSILRIQQVVRGDSAAYFCASSPDVNTGELFFGEGSRLTVL.

Remarks on this clone: Other DNA sequences in the same sample also yield this CDR3. The CDR3, as DNA: TGTGCCAGCTCACCCAGACAGGGAAACACTGAAGCTTTCTTT. Translation: CASSPRQGNTEAFF. V usage is TRBV18 and J usage is TRBJ1-1; 7 bases agree with TRBD1. The CDR3 is 14 residues long. The ends lost 3 bases at V and 2 bases at J; junction bases unmatched: 3. Germline CDR1 and CDR2: KGHSH and LQKENI.

The chain uses TRBV11-3 and TRBJ2-3; TRBD1 is a possible D gene (6 bases). In germline, CDR1 is SGHNT, CDR2 YENEEA. This CDR3 has 18 amino acids. The V gene lost 1 base and the J gene lost 2 bases, with 19 bases spanning the gap. DNA for the CDR3: TGTGCCAGCAGCTTAGGCGACAGGCTCCAAACACACACAGATACGCAGTATTTT. It codes for CASSLGDRLQTHTDTQYF.

This clone was recorded a few times. The rearrangement links TRBV6-5 to TRBJ2-5; TRBD2 matches 10 bases. Germline V gives CDR1 MNHEY, CDR2 SVGAGI. The CDR3 runs 16 residues. With V trimmed by 2 bases and J by 4 bases, 7 bases remained unmatched. For the CDR3, the DNA is TGTGCCAGCAGTTACGCGAGCGGGGGGGCTCGAGAGACCCAGTACTTC. Protein: CASSYASGGARETQYF.

This clone has only a few counts. The chain is built from TRBV7-2 and TRBJ1-5, with D perhaps TRBD1 (5 bases). Germline CDR1 reads SGHTA; CDR2 reads FQGNSA. CDR3 length: 14 residues. V lost 4 bases, J lost 4 bases, and 11 bases lay in between. The CDR3 loop is CASSWHRQNQPQHF. CDR3 DNA sequence: TGTGCCAGCAGCTGGCATCGACAGAATCAGCCCCAGCATTTT.

The gene calls are TRBV7-9 and TRBJ1-1, with D maybe TRBD1 (6 bases). Trimming pared 5 bases from V and 6 bases from J, leaving 16 bases between. CDR3 length equals 14 residues. Per germline, CDR1 SEHNR and CDR2 FQNEAQ (reference sequence). In DNA, the CDR3 is TGTGCCAGCAGCCCTCCGACAGGCTTTTCTGAAGCTTTCTTT. Protein product: CASSPPTGFSEAFF. Filled out from reference TRBV7-9 and TRBJ1-1, the complete variable domain reads DTGVSQNPRHKITKRGQNVTFRCDPISEHNRLYWYRQTLGQGPEFLTYFQNEAQLEKSRLLSDRFSAERPKGSFSTLEIQRTEQGDSAMYLCASSPPTGFSEAFFGQGTRLTVV.

The rearrangement links TRBV10-3 to TRBJ2-7; TRBD2 matches 11 bases. The CDR3 consists of 17 residues. Trimming at V came to 1 base and at J to 5 bases, leaving 10 bases not matched to a gene. Germline values: CDR1 ENHRY, CDR2 SYGVKD. DNA for the CDR3: TGTGCCATCAGTGAGTTGTTAGCGCTAGCGGGAGGAAACGAGCAGTACTTC. Translated, it gives CAISELLALAGGNEQYF.

The J gene is TRBJ2-7, the V gene TRBV28, with D perhaps TRBD2 (6 bases). The CDR3 spans 15 residues. Germline CDR1 reads MDHEN; CDR2 reads SYDVKM. With 4 bases removed from V and 9 bases from J, the gap between germline ends came to 22 bases. CDR3 in amino acids: CASSYKTSLGKGQYF. The CDR3 DNA sequence: TGTGCCAGCAGTTACAAGACTAGTCTCGGAAAGGGGCAGTACTTC. Using reference TRBV28 and TRBJ2-7 for the parts outside the CDR3, the full variable domain is DVKVTQSSRYLVKRTGEKVFLECVQDMDHENMFWYRQDPGLGLRLIYFSYDVKMKEKGDIPEGYSVSREKKERFSLILESASTNQTSMYLCASSYKTSLGKGQYFGPGTRLTVT.

This chain joins TRBV19 and TRBJ1-6; TRBD1 might be the D (6 bases). The CDR3 has 16 amino acids. The V end lost 3 bases, the J end lost 9 bases, and 18 bases lay between the germline ends. Germline lookup yields CDR1 LNHDA and CDR2 SQIVND (reference sequence). This CDR3 is CASSITMLPGVSPLHF. DNA of the CDR3: TGTGCCAGTAGTATCACCATGCTCCCAGGGGTTTCACCCCTCCACTTT.

The table lists this clone with a few counts. The genes are TRBV25-1 and TRBJ2-7; 8 bases agree with TRBD1. V dropped 2 bases and J dropped 2; count of bases not matched to a gene: 11. The CDR3 covers 17 residues. Germline values: CDR1 MGHDK, CDR2 SYGVNS. The CDR3, as DNA: TGTGCCAGCAGTGAACATATTATTTCGGACAGGGCCTACGAGCAGTACTTC. It codes for CASSEHIISDRAYEQYF.

This CDR3 reads CSVERSGDEQFF. CDR3 nucleotide sequence: TGCAGCGTCGAGAGGTCCGGGGATGAGCAGTTCTTC. This chain uses TRBV29-1 with TRBJ2-1, with D possibly being TRBD2 (5 bases). Germline V lookup: CDR1 SQVTM, CDR2 ANQGSEA. V shed 6 bases and J shed 8 bases, with 14 bases lying between them. There are 12 residues in the CDR3.

V and J are TRBV7-3 and TRBJ2-1; TRBD2 aligns across 7 bases. V gave up 5 bases and J gave up 6 bases; unmatched junction bases: 4. Germline lookup yields CDR1 SGHTA and CDR2 FQGTGA. The CDR3 contains 13 residues. Here the CDR3 DNA reads TGTGCCAGCAGCCTTAGCGGGCGCAATGAGCAGTTCTTC. It codes for CASSLSGRNEQFF.

This chain joins TRBV6-6 and TRBJ2-2; TRBD1 agrees at 9 bases. V lost 10 bases, J lost 7 bases, and 10 bases stayed unmatched. CDR1 MNHNY and CDR2 SVGAGI come from the germline V gene (reference sequence). The CDR3 has 14 residues. The CDR3 protein is CATQPGQGGGELFF. The CDR3 DNA is TGTGCCACCCAGCCGGGACAGGGAGGCGGGGAGCTGTTTTTT.